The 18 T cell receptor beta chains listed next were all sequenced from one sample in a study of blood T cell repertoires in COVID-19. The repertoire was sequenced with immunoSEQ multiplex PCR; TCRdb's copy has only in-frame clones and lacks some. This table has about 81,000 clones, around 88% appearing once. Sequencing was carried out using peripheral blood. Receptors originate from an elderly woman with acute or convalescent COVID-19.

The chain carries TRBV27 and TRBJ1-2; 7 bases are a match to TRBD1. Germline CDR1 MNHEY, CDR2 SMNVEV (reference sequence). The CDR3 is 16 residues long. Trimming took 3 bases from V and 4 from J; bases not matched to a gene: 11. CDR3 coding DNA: TGTGCCAGCAGTTTGGGACAGCCCACCTCGGTCTATGGCTACACCTTC. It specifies CASSLGQPTSVYGYTF.

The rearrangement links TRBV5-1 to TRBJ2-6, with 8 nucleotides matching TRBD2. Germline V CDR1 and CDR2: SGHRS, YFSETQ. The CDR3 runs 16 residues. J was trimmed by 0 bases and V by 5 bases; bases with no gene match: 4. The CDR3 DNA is TGCGCCAGCAGGCGGACTAGCAGCTCTGGGGCCAACGTCCTGACTTTC. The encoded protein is CASRRTSSSGANVLTF.

DNA of the CDR3: TGTGCCAGTAGGCAACAGGGGGCGGCCGGGGAGCTGTTTTTT. It yields the protein CASRQQGAAGELFF. The genes are TRBV19 and TRBJ2-2, with 9 bases fitting TRBD1. The CDR3 runs to 14 residues. Germline CDR1 and CDR2: LNHDA and SQIVND (reference sequence). Unmatched junction bases numbered 5, after V lost 6 bases and J lost 6 bases. Variable domain in full (rest from reference TRBV19 and TRBJ2-2): DGGITQSPKYLFRKEGQNVTLSCEQNLNHDAMYWYRQDPGQGLRLIYYSQIVNDFQKGDIAEGYSVSREKKESFPLTVTSAQKNPTAFYLCASRQQGAAGELFFGEGSRLTVL.

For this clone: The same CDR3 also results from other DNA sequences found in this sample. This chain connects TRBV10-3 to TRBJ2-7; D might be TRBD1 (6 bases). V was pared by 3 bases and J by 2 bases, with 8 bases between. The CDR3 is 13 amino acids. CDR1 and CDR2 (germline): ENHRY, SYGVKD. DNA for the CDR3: TGTGCCATCAGTGATGGACAGACCTACGAGCAGTACTTC. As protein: CAISDGQTYEQYF.

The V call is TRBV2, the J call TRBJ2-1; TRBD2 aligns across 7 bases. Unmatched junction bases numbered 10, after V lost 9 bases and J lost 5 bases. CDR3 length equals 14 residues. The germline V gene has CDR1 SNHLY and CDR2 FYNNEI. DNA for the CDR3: TGTGCCAGGGGACGAAGCGGGATCCACAATGAGCAGTTCTTC. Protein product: CARGRSGIHNEQFF.

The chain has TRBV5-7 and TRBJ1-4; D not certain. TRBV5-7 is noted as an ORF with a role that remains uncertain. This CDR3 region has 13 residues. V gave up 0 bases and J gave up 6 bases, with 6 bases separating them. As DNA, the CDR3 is TGTGCCAGCAGCTTGGAAGGAGATGAAAAACTGTTTTTT. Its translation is CASSLEGDEKLFF.

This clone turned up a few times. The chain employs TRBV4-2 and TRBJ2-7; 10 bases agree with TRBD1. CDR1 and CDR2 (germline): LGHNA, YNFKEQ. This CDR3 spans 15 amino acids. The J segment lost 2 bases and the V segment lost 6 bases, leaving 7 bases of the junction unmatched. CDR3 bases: TGTGCCAGCAGTCCCGGGACAGGGGTCACCTACGAGCAGTACTTC. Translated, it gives CASSPGTGVTYEQYF.

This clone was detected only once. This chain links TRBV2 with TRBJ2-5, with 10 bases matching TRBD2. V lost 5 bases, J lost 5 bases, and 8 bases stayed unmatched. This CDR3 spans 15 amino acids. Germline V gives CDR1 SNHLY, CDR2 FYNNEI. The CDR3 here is CASSSSGSPMETQYF. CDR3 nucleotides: TGTGCCAGCAGTTCTAGCGGGAGCCCGATGGAGACCCAGTACTTC.

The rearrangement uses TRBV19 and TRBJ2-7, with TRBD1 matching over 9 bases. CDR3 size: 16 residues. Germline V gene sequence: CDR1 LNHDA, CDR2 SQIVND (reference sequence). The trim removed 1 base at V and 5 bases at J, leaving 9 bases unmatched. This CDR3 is CASSIGLGQGDHEQYF. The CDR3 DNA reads TGTGCCAGTAGTATAGGGCTGGGACAGGGAGACCACGAGCAGTACTTC.

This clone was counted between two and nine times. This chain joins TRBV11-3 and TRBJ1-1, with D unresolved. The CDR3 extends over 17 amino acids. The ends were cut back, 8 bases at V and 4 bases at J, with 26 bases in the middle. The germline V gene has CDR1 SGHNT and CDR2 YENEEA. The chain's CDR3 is CASAHGSRVPYSTEAFF. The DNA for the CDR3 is TGTGCCAGCGCACATGGTTCGAGGGTTCCTTACTCCACTGAAGCTTTCTTT.

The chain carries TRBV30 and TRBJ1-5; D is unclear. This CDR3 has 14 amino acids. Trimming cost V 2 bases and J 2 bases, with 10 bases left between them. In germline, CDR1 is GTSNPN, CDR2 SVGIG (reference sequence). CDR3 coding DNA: TGTGCCTGGAGTAGCCGTTCGGGCAATCAGCCCCAGCATTTT. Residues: CAWSSRSGNQPQHF.

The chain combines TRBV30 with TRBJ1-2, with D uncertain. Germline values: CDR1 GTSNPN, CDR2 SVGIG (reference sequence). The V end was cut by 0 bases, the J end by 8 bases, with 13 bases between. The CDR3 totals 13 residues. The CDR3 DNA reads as TGTGCCTGGAGTGTCCGGGCGGGAGCCGGCTACACCTTC. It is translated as CAWSVRAGAGYTF.

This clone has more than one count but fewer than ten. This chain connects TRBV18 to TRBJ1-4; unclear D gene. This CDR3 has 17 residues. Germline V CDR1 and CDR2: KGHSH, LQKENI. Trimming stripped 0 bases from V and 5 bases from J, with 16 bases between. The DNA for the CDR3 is TGTGCCAGCTCACCACCGTCAGGTCCACAGAGCAATGAAAAACTGTTTTTT. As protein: CASSPPSGPQSNEKLFF.

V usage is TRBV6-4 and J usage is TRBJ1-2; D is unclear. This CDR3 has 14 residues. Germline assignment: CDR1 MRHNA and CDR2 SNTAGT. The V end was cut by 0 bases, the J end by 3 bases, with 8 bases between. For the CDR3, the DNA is TGTGCCAGCAGTGACTCGATCTCGGACTATGGCTACACCTTC. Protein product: CASSDSISDYGYTF.

The chain's CDR3 is CASSEGYRGNYGYTF. The CDR3 DNA reads as TGCGCCAGCAGCGAGGGTTACAGGGGGAACTATGGCTACACCTTC. The chain uses TRBV5-1 and TRBJ1-2; 8 bases match TRBD1. Germline values: CDR1 SGHRS, CDR2 YFSETQ. The junction had 7 bases not matched to a gene; V was cut back by 4 bases and J by 2 bases. This CDR3 has 15 amino acids.

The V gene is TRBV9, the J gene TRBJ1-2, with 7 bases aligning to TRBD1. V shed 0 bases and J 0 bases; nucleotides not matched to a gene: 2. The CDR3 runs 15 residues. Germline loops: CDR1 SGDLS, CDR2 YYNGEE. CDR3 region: CASSVEQGANYGYTF. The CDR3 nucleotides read TGTGCCAGCAGCGTAGAGCAGGGGGCTAACTATGGCTACACCTTC.

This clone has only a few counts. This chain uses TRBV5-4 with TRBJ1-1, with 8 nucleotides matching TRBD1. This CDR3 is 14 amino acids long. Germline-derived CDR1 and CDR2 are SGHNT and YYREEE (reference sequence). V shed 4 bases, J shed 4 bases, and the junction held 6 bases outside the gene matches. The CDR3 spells CASSEGQVITEAFF. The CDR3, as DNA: TGTGCCAGCAGCGAGGGACAGGTCATCACTGAAGCTTTCTTT.

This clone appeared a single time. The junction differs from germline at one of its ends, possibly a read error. CDR3 sequence reads: CASSQEQGMIF. In DNA form, the CDR3 reads TGTGCCAGCAGCCAAGAGCAGGGAATGATCTTT. The chain combines TRBV3-1 (or the pseudogene TRBV3-2) with TRBJ1-1; D might be TRBD1 (5 bases). This CDR3 spans 11 amino acids. Germline loops: CDR1 LGHDT, CDR2 YNNKEL (reference sequence).